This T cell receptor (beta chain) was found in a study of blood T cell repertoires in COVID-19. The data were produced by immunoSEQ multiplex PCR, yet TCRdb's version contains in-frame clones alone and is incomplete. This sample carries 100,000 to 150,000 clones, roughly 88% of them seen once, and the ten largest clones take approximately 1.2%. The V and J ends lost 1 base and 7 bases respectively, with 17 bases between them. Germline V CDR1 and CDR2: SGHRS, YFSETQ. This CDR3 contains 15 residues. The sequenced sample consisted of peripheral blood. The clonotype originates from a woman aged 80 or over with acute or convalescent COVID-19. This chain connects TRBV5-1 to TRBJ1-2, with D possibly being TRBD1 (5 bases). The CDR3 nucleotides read TGCGCCAGCAGCTTGATCTATGGTCCGGGGGGTGGCTACACCTTC. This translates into CASSLIYGPGGGYTF.